The clone carrying this T cell receptor (beta chain) was detected only a few times. Its specificity is unknown. The record originates from a study of T cells after yellow fever vaccination. General study results and limits: The study found a weaker secondary response that peaked faster, day 5 versus 15.

One entry per CDR3 protein results from TCRdb running MiXCR on the 5' RACE reads. The sample holds under 500,000 distinct CDR3 sequences; roughly a sixth are singletons and the top ten take 15% to 20%. This CDR3 spans 15 amino acids. Germline V gene sequence: CDR1 MNHEY, CDR2 SMNVEV (reference sequence). The V end was cut by 4 bases, the J end by 1 base, with 12 bases between. The sequences come from PBMCs, collected before the yellow fever booster vaccination. The source of this sequence is a young man who received the YFV17D yellow fever vaccine. The rearrangement uses TRBV27 and TRBJ2-3, with D perhaps given as TRBD1 or TRBD2 (5 bases each). The CDR3 DNA follows: TGTGCCAGCAGTTCCCTACTGGGGGGCACAGATACGCAGTATTTT. Residues: CASSSLLGGTDTQYF.